The 6 T cell receptor beta chains in this list originate from one sample, sequenced in a study of T cell repertoires in cytomegalovirus infection. TCRdb independently ran MiXCR on the reads; one entry per CDR3 protein. The data hold over 450,000 distinct CDR3 sequences, with about 11% observed a single time. The sample taken for sequencing was PBMCs. The receptors originated from a human donor in good health (CMV status not recorded). Some clones in this sample may be carry-over from other donors' samples.

This clonotype has ten or more counts. The genes are TRBV20-1 and TRBJ2-7, with 7 nucleotides matching TRBD2. There are 16 residues in the CDR3. V gave up 5 bases and J gave up 2 bases; unmatched junction bases: 15. The germline V gene encodes CDR1 DFQATT and CDR2 SNEGSKA (reference sequence). The CDR3 DNA sequence: TGCAGTGCTCCAATCGGAGGGAGGGAGAGTCCCTACGAGCAGTACTTC. Amino acids: CSAPIGGRESPYEQYF.

This clonotype occurred many times. The V and J genes are TRBV12-3 or TRBV12-4 and TRBJ1-3; 9 bases are a match to TRBD1. The CDR3 is 16 residues long. The V segment lost 1 base and the J segment 4 bases; nucleotides outside the gene matches: 5. CDR3: CASSLEGTGIGNTIYF. CDR3 in DNA: TGTGCCAGCAGTTTAGAGGGGACAGGGATCGGAAACACCATATATTTT.

This clonotype was found many times. V usage is TRBV7-8 and J usage is TRBJ2-2, with 10 positions matching TRBD1. The V segment lost 3 bases and the J segment 1 base; nucleotides outside the gene matches: 5. The V gene's germline CDR1 is SGHVS and CDR2 FQNEAQ. The CDR3 is 17 amino acids. In nucleotides, the CDR3 is TGTGCCAGCAGCTTCCCCCGGGACAGGGGGAACACCGGGGAGCTGTTTTTT. Translation: CASSFPRDRGNTGELFF.

In this sample, this clonotype turned up many times. J is TRBJ1-6 and V is TRBV4-2; D is perhaps TRBD1 (6 bases). Per germline, CDR1 LGHNA and CDR2 YNFKEQ. The CDR3 is made up of 17 amino acids. Trimming removed 3 bases at V and 10 bases at J, with 22 bases between. CDR3 nucleotide sequence: TGTGCCAGCAGCCAGGAGCCGGGGACACAGTGGCAATCACCCCTCCACTTT. Amino acid sequence: CASSQEPGTQWQSPLHF.

Points on this clonotype: A much larger clone differs by one base, so this may be a read error. The V call is TRBV30, the J call TRBJ2-7, with D possibly being TRBD1 (6 bases). CDR1 and CDR2 from the germline V gene are GTSNPN and SVGIG (reference sequence). This CDR3 has 19 amino acids. V dropped 5 bases and J dropped 4 bases, with 33 bases sitting between them. The CDR3 DNA reads TGTGCCTGGGGTCCTCACCTTTCCCCACACAGGGCAGGGTATTACGAGCAGTACTTC. Translated, it gives CAWGPHLSPHRAGYYEQYF.

This clonotype was detected many times. The chain joins TRBV7-2 to TRBJ2-7; 10 bases are a match to TRBD2. Germline values: CDR1 SGHTA, CDR2 FQGNSA. Trimming at V came to 2 bases and at J to 2 bases, leaving 6 bases not matched to a gene. This CDR3 is 16 amino acids long. The chain's CDR3 is CASSLISSGSPYEQYF. DNA of the CDR3: TGTGCCAGCAGCTTAATTTCTAGCGGGAGTCCCTACGAGCAGTACTTC. Full variable domain (missing parts from reference TRBV7-2 and TRBJ2-7): GAGVSQSPSNKVTEKGKDVELRCDPISGHTALYWYRQSLGQGLEFLIYFQGNSAPDKSGLPSDRFSAERTGGSVSTLTIQRTQQEDSAVYLCASSLISSGSPYEQYFGPGTRLTVT.